The rows below give T cell receptor beta chains drawn from one sample of a study of cytomegalovirus exposure and HLA in healthy donors. TCRdb's table, derived via immunoSEQ multiplex PCR, lists solely in-frame clones and lacks some. The sample holds 150,000 to 200,000 clones; approximately 80% are singletons and the top ten take more than 1.5%. Sequences were obtained from PBMCs. The receptors derive from a man between 18 and 29 years old in good health and CMV-seronegative. Each CDR3 is given without its conserved first and last residue.

V	J	CDR3
TRBV5-1	TRBJ2-3	ASSGGLAGSSDTQY
TRBV7-9	TRBJ2-3	ASSTGTDTQY
TRBV11-2	TRBJ2-7	ASSLDPGLAGGHEQY
TRBV5-1	TRBJ1-4	ASRKGVEEKLF
TRBV27	TRBJ2-7	ASSLADRGYEQY
TRBV19	TRBJ2-7	ASTSPASLAPYEQY
TRBV2	TRBJ2-3	ASSPGVAGDTQY
TRBV19	TRBJ1-4	ASSISHRRRDSEKLF
TRBV19	TRBJ2-1	ASSIQTGGFNEQF
TRBV11-2	TRBJ2-7	ASSQEGRYEQY
TRBV29-1	TRBJ1-2	SVDSDTSPRDSGGYGYT